This T cell receptor (beta chain) is from a study of cytotoxic CD8 clonotypes in ibrutinib-treated CLL. Study at large: Response sampling came at median around a year of treatment, ranging about 6 to 36 months.

Germline loops: CDR1 SGHNT, CDR2 YYREEE (reference sequence). The CDR3 is made up of 14 amino acids. V lost 5 bases to trimming and J lost 0 bases, with 11 bases between them. With sequencing, the targeted depth ranged from 1 in 200,000 to 1 in 1 million T cells. Generated by immunoSEQ multiplex PCR, the TCRdb table keeps only in-frame clones and is missing some. This repertoire shows over 250,000 clones, approximately 76% found once; its top ten account for roughly 5%. This receptor was taken from a human donor with chronic lymphocytic leukemia. The V call is TRBV5-4, the J call TRBJ2-5; no clear D gene. This specimen consisted of PBMCs, obtained at disease progression, from a patient treated with ibrutinib. CDR3: CASRNGGYQETQYF. The CDR3 DNA is TGTGCCAGCAGGAACGGTGGGTACCAAGAGACCCAGTACTTC. The entire variable domain, with the rest obtained from reference TRBV5-4 and TRBJ2-5, is as follows: ETGVTQSPTHLIKTRGQQVTLRCSSQSGHNTVSWYQQALGQGPQFIFQYYREEENGRGNFPPRFSGLQFPNYSSELNVNALELDDSALYLCASRNGGYQETQYFGPGTRLLVL.